This is a list of T cell receptor beta chains from one sample in a study of blood T cells in healthy people across ages. TCRdb called the 5' RACE reads again in MiXCR, with one record for every CDR3 protein. Seen here are 760,000 or so distinct CDR3 sequences, 20% to 30% observed once, and the top ten hold 8% to 10%. This sample also belongs to another study, concerning T cells of mothers and their children.

Sequencing was done on a sample of blood. The receptor set was obtained from a boy aged 5-17 years in good health. Each CDR3 is given with its conserved first and last residue. D genes are given only for firm matches. Some rows have no size entry. The others give once, few or many, or a class for an expanded clone.

clone_size: -; d_call: -; v_call: TRBV6-2/TRBV6-3; j_call: TRBJ2-7; cdr3_aa: CASTVRWGDLYEQYF; cdr3_nt: TGTGCCAGCACCGTTCGCTGGGGAGACCTTTACGAGCAGTACTTC
clone_size: few; d_call: TRBD2; v_call: TRBV3-1; j_call: TRBJ2-5; cdr3_aa: CASSQDLQMSGRPQETQYF; cdr3_nt: TGTGCCAGCAGCCAAGATCTGCAGATGAGCGGGAGGCCCCAAGAGACCCAGTACTTC
clone_size: -; d_call: -; v_call: TRBV7-2; j_call: TRBJ1-1; cdr3_aa: CASSLAWDYNTEAFF; cdr3_nt: TGTGCCAGCAGCTTAGCGTGGGATTATAACACTGAAGCTTTCTTT
clone_size: -; d_call: TRBD1; v_call: TRBV20-1; j_call: TRBJ1-5; cdr3_aa: CSARGGNTGDSQPQHF; cdr3_nt: TGCAGTGCTAGGGGGGGGAACACAGGGGATAGTCAGCCCCAGCATTTT
clone_size: few; d_call: -; v_call: TRBV7-8; j_call: TRBJ2-1; cdr3_aa: CASSLFGSVSLEQFF; cdr3_nt: TGTGCCAGCAGCTTATTCGGTTCAGTAAGTCTTGAGCAGTTCTTC
clone_size: few; d_call: -; v_call: TRBV28; j_call: TRBJ1-2; cdr3_aa: CASSSRDTWNYGYTF; cdr3_nt: TGTGCCAGCAGTTCCCGGGACACTTGGAACTATGGCTACACCTTC
clone_size: -; d_call: -; v_call: TRBV7-9; j_call: TRBJ2-5; cdr3_aa: CASSLLGEGQETQYF; cdr3_nt: TGTGCCAGCAGCTTATTGGGTGAGGGACAAGAGACCCAGTACTTC
clone_size: few; d_call: TRBD2; v_call: TRBV9; j_call: TRBJ2-3; cdr3_aa: CASSASGGQNTQYF; cdr3_nt: TGTGCCAGCAGCGCGAGCGGGGGGCAAAATACGCAGTATTTT
clone_size: few; d_call: TRBD1; v_call: TRBV11-1; j_call: TRBJ1-4; cdr3_aa: CASSVIPGQGAEKDFATNEKLFF; cdr3_nt: TGTGCCAGCAGCGTGATTCCGGGACAGGGGGCCGAGAAGGATTTTGCAACTAATGAAAAACTGTTTTTT
clone_size: few; d_call: -; v_call: TRBV4-1; j_call: TRBJ2-3; cdr3_aa: CASSQPWAADTQYF; cdr3_nt: TGCGCCAGCAGCCAGCCATGGGCCGCAGATACGCAGTATTTT
clone_size: -; d_call: TRBD1; v_call: TRBV9; j_call: TRBJ2-7; cdr3_aa: CASSAGGGQGEEQYF; cdr3_nt: TGTGCCAGCAGCGCGGGTGGGGGACAGGGTGAAGAGCAGTACTTC
clone_size: few; d_call: TRBD2; v_call: TRBV20-1; j_call: TRBJ2-1; cdr3_aa: CSALAGVGHEQFF; cdr3_nt: TGCAGTGCTTTAGCGGGAGTTGGCCATGAGCAGTTCTTC
clone_size: few; d_call: TRBD1; v_call: TRBV12-3/TRBV12-4; j_call: TRBJ1-4; cdr3_aa: CASTGTVDEKLFF; cdr3_nt: TGTGCCAGCACCGGGACAGTCGATGAAAAACTGTTTTTT
clone_size: few; d_call: -; v_call: TRBV20-1; j_call: TRBJ1-5; cdr3_aa: CSARDSGYPNQPQHF; cdr3_nt: TGCAGTGCTAGAGATTCGGGGTATCCGAATCAGCCCCAGCATTTT
clone_size: few; d_call: -; v_call: TRBV15; j_call: TRBJ2-7; cdr3_aa: CATSRDVGGNYEQYF; cdr3_nt: TGTGCCACCAGCAGAGATGTGGGAGGAAACTACGAGCAGTACTTC
clone_size: -; d_call: -; v_call: TRBV4-1; j_call: TRBJ1-1; cdr3_aa: CASSQDQGWGTEAFF; cdr3_nt: TGCGCCAGCAGCCAAGATCAAGGCTGGGGGACTGAAGCTTTCTTT
clone_size: -; d_call: -; v_call: TRBV6-2/TRBV6-3; j_call: TRBJ2-2; cdr3_aa: CASHRTENTGELFF; cdr3_nt: TGTGCCAGCCACCGGACAGAGAACACCGGGGAGCTGTTTTTT
clone_size: -; d_call: TRBD1; v_call: TRBV7-9; j_call: TRBJ1-4; cdr3_aa: CASSLFEGASFDEKPFF; cdr3_nt: TGTGCCAGCAGCTTATTCGAGGGGGCGAGTTTTGACGAAAAACCGTTTTTT
clone_size: -; d_call: -; v_call: TRBV19; j_call: TRBJ1-1; cdr3_aa: CASSIKGRTEAFF; cdr3_nt: TGTGCCAGTAGTATTAAGGGTAGGACTGAAGCTTTCTTT
clone_size: few; d_call: TRBD2; v_call: TRBV14; j_call: TRBJ2-1; cdr3_aa: CASSPSSGRRNEQFF; cdr3_nt: TGTGCCAGCAGCCCCTCTAGCGGGAGGCGTAATGAGCAGTTCTTC
clone_size: -; d_call: TRBD1; v_call: TRBV28; j_call: TRBJ2-5; cdr3_aa: CATNAGGETQYF; cdr3_nt: TGTGCCACCAACGCAGGGGGCGAGACCCAGTACTTC
clone_size: -; d_call: TRBD2; v_call: TRBV5-1; j_call: TRBJ2-3; cdr3_aa: CASSLAASGRDTQYF; cdr3_nt: TGCGCCAGCAGCTTGGCCGCTAGCGGTAGGGATACGCAGTATTTT
clone_size: few; d_call: -; v_call: TRBV28; j_call: TRBJ1-4; cdr3_aa: CASSYSTSNEKLFF; cdr3_nt: TGTGCCAGCAGTTACAGTACTAGTAATGAAAAACTGTTTTTT
clone_size: -; d_call: TRBD2; v_call: TRBV27; j_call: TRBJ2-6; cdr3_aa: CASSFKLAGGLGANVLTF; cdr3_nt: TGTGCCAGCAGTTTTAAGCTAGCGGGGGGGCTTGGGGCCAACGTCCTGACTTTC
clone_size: few; d_call: TRBD1; v_call: TRBV29-1; j_call: TRBJ1-2; cdr3_aa: CSAPGGDGYTF; cdr3_nt: TGCAGCGCCCCAGGGGGCGACGGCTACACCTTC
clone_size: few; d_call: TRBD2; v_call: TRBV28; j_call: TRBJ2-3; cdr3_aa: CASRPTSGRRDTLYF; cdr3_nt: TGTGCCAGCAGACCGACGAGCGGGAGAAGGGATACGCTGTATTTT
clone_size: -; d_call: TRBD1; v_call: TRBV2; j_call: TRBJ2-7; cdr3_aa: CASSDGTVYEQYF; cdr3_nt: TGTGCCAGCAGTGACGGGACAGTCTACGAGCAGTACTTC
clone_size: -; d_call: -; v_call: TRBV10-3; j_call: TRBJ2-4; cdr3_aa: CAISSGTTKNIQYF; cdr3_nt: TGTGCCATCAGTAGTGGGACCACCAAAAACATTCAGTACTTC
clone_size: -; d_call: -; v_call: TRBV4-1; j_call: TRBJ2-2; cdr3_aa: CASSPTPDGELFF; cdr3_nt: TGCGCCAGCAGCCCGACCCCGGACGGGGAGCTGTTTTTT
clone_size: -; d_call: TRBD2; v_call: TRBV20-1; j_call: TRBJ2-1; cdr3_aa: CSARGLTGTSGYNEQFF; cdr3_nt: TGCAGTGCCCGCGGGCTAACCGGGACTAGCGGATACAATGAGCAGTTCTTC
clone_size: -; d_call: -; v_call: TRBV20-1; j_call: TRBJ2-7; cdr3_aa: CSARDEALSYEQYF; cdr3_nt: TGCAGTGCTAGAGACGAGGCCCTCTCCTACGAGCAGTACTTC
clone_size: -; d_call: -; v_call: TRBV20-1; j_call: TRBJ2-7; cdr3_aa: CSARDMPGGHYEQYF; cdr3_nt: TGCAGTGCTAGAGACATGCCCGGGGGCCACTACGAGCAGTACTTC
clone_size: few; d_call: -; v_call: TRBV5-1; j_call: TRBJ2-1; cdr3_aa: CASSGRGPTSDEQFF; cdr3_nt: TGCGCCAGCAGCGGGCGGGGGCCCACGTCGGATGAGCAGTTCTTC
clone_size: -; d_call: -; v_call: TRBV5-1; j_call: TRBJ1-1; cdr3_aa: CASSFVWENTEAFF; cdr3_nt: TGCGCCAGCAGCTTTGTGTGGGAGAACACTGAAGCTTTCTTT
clone_size: few; d_call: -; v_call: TRBV5-1; j_call: TRBJ2-1; cdr3_aa: CASSLSFRLGASYNEQFF; cdr3_nt: TGCGCCAGCAGCTTGAGTTTTCGTCTAGGTGCCTCCTACAATGAGCAGTTCTTC